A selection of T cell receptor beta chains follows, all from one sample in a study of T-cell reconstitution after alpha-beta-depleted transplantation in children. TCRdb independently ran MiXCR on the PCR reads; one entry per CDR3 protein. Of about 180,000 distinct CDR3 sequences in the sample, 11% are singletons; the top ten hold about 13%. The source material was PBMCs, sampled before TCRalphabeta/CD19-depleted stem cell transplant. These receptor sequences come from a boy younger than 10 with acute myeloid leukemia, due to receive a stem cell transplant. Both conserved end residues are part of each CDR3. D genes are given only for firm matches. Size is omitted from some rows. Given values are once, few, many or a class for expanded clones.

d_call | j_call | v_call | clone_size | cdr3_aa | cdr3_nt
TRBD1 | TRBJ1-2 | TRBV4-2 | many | CASSQGPDTQGASYGYTF | TGTGCCAGCAGCCAAGGTCCAGACACGCAGGGGGCCTCCTATGGCTACACCTTC
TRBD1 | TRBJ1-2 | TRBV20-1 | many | CSANDREYGYGYTF | TGCAGTGCCAACGACAGGGAGTATGGCTATGGCTACACCTTC
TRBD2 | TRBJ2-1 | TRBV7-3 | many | CASSLIAGVKEQFF | TGTGCCAGCAGCTTAATAGCGGGAGTCAAGGAGCAGTTCTTC
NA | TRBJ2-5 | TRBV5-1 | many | CASSKAGWETQYF | TGCGCCAGCAGCAAAGCTGGCTGGGAGACCCAGTACTTC
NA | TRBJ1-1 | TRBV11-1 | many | CASSPTRGNTEAFF | TGTGCCAGCAGCCCTACCCGGGGTAACACTGAAGCTTTCTTT
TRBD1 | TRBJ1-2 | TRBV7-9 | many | CASSLALQGTYGYTF | TGTGCCAGCAGCTTAGCGCTACAGGGGACCTATGGCTACACCTTC
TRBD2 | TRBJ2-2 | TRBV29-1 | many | CSVLPSGRGAGELFF | TGCAGCGTTCTGCCTAGCGGGAGAGGGGCCGGGGAGCTGTTTTTT
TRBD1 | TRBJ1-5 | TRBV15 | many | CATRRQGDPGPQHF | TGTGCCACCAGGCGACAGGGTGATCCGGGGCCCCAGCATTTT
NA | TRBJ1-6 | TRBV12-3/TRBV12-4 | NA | CASSLFSSPLHF | TGTGCCAGCAGTTTATTTAGCTCACCCCTCCACTTT
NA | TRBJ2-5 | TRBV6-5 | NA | CASSYHGTQETQYF | TGTGCCAGCAGTTATCACGGGACCCAAGAGACCCAGTACTTC
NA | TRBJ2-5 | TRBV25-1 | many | CASSGSGAAETQYF | TGTGCCAGCAGTGGATCCGGGGCGGCAGAGACCCAGTACTTC
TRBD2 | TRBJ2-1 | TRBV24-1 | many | CATSDSFIAGGSSYNEQFF | TGTGCCACCAGTGACTCATTTATAGCGGGAGGGAGCTCCTACAATGAGCAGTTCTTC
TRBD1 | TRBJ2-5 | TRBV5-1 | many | CASSLVPGGSETQYF | TGCGCCAGCAGCTTGGTTCCAGGGGGCTCAGAGACCCAGTACTTC
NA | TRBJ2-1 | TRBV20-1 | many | CSARDPKGNEQFF | TGCAGTGCTAGGGACCCGAAAGGCAATGAGCAGTTCTTC
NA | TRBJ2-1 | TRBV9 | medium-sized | CASSPRDWSYNEQFF | TGTGCCAGCAGCCCCCGGGACTGGTCCTACAATGAGCAGTTCTTC
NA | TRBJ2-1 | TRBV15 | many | CATSRDRSVGAVGYNEQFF | TGTGCCACCAGCAGAGATCGCTCCGTTGGGGCAGTGGGGTACAATGAGCAGTTCTTC
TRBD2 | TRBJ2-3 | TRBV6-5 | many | CASSLGLADTQYF | TGTGCCAGCAGTCTGGGACTAGCAGATACGCAGTATTTT
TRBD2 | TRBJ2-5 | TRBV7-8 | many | CASSLVTSGSVRETQYF | TGTGCCAGCAGCTTAGTCACTAGCGGGAGTGTAAGGGAGACCCAGTACTTC
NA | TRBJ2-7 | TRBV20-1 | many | CSAKEGAYEQYF | TGCAGTGCTAAAGAAGGTGCCTACGAGCAGTACTTC
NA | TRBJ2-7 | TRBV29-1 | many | CSGRDGAYEQYF | TGCAGCGGCCGGGACGGAGCCTACGAGCAGTACTTC
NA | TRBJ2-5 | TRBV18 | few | CASSLDIKETQYF | TGTGCCAGCTCACTGGACATAAAAGAGACCCAGTACTTC
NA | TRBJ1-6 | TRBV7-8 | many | CASSLADTQGSPLHF | TGTGCCAGCAGCTTAGCGGACACCCAGGGTTCACCCCTCCACTTT
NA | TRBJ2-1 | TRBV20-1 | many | CSAMPGGEQFF | TGCAGTGCCATGCCCGGTGGTGAGCAGTTCTTC
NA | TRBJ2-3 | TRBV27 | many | CASTPGGGSQYF | TGTGCCAGCACCCCCGGGGGCGGATCGCAGTATTTT